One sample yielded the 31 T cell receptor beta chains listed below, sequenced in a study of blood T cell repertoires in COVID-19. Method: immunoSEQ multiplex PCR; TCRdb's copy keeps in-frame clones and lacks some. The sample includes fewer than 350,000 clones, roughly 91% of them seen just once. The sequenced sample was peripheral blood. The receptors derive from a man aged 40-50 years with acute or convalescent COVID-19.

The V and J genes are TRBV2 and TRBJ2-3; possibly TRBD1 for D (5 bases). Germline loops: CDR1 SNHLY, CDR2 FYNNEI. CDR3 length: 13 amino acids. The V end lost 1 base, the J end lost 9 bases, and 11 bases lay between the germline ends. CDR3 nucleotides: TGTGCCAGCAGTGAAGAGATAAGGGGAACGCAGTATTTT. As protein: CASSEEIRGTQYF.

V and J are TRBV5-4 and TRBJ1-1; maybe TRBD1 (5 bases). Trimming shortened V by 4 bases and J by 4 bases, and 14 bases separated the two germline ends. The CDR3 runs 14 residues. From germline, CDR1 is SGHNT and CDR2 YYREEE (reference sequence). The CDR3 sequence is CASSTSRGSTEAFF. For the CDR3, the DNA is TGTGCCAGCAGCACCTCAAGGGGTTCCACTGAAGCTTTCTTT.

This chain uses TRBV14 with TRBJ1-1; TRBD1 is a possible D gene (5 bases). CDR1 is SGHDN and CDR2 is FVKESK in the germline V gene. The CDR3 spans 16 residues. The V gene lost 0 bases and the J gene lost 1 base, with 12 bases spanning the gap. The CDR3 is CASSQDWGRANTEAFF. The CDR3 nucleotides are TGTGCCAGCAGCCAAGATTGGGGCAGGGCGAACACTGAAGCTTTCTTT.

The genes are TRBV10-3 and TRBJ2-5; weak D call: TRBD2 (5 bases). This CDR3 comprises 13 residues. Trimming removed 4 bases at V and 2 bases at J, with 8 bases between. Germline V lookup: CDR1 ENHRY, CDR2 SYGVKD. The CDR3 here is CAISGAGQETQYF. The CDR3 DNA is TGTGCCATCAGTGGGGCGGGTCAAGAGACCCAGTACTTC.

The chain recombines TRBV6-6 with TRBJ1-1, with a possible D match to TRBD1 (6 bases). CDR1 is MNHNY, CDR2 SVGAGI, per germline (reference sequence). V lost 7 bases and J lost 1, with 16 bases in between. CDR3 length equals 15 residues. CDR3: CASTVLQGQNTEAFF. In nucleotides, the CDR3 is TGTGCCAGCACCGTACTACAGGGTCAGAACACTGAAGCTTTCTTT.

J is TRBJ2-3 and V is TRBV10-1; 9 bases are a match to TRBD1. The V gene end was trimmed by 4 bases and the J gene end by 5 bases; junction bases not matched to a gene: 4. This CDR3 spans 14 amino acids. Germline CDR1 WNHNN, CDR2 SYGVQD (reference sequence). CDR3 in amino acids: CASSGTGVGDTQYF. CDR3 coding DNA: TGCGCCAGCAGTGGGACAGGGGTAGGAGATACGCAGTATTTT.

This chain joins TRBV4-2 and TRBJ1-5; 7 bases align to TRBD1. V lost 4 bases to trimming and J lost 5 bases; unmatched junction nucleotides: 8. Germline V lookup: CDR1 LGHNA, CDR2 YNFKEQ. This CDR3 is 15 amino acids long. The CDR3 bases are TGTGCCAGCAGCCCCTCCGCCAGGGGGGATCAGCCCCAGCATTTT. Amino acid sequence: CASSPSARGDQPQHF.

CDR3 DNA sequence: TGTGCCAGCAGCAATCCTCCTTCGACAGGCTCCACCTACGAGCAGTACTTC. It is translated as CASSNPPSTGSTYEQYF. This chain uses TRBV21-1 with TRBJ2-7; no check of the table's D call, TRBD1, against the DNA was made. TRBV21-1 is a listed pseudogene. The CDR3 length is 17 residues.

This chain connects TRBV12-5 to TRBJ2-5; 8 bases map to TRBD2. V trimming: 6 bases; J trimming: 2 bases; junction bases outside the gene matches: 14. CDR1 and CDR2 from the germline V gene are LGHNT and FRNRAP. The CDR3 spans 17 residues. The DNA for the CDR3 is TGTGCTAGTGGCCTCGCCTATCTCGGGGGGGGTCAAGAGACCCAGTACTTC. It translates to CASGLAYLGGGQETQYF.

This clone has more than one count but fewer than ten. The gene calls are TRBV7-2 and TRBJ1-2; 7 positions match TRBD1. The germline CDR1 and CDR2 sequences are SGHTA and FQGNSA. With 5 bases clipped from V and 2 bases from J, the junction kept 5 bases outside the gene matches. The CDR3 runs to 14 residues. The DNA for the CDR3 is TGTGCCAGCAGCCCCAGACAGGGAAACTATGGCTACACCTTC. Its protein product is CASSPRQGNYGYTF.

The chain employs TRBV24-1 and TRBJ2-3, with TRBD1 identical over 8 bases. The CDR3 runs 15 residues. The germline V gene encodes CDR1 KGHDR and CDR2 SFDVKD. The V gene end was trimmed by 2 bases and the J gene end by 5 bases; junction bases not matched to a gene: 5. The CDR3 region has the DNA TGTGCCACCAGTGATTCCGGGACAGGCGGAGATACGCAGTATTTT. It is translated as CATSDSGTGGDTQYF.

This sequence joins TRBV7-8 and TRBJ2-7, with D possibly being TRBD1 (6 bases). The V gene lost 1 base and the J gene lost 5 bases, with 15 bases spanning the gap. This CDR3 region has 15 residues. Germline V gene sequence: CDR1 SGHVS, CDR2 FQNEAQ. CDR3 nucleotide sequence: TGTGCCAGCAGCTTAGGGGGACACATTGTCCACGAGCAGTACTTC. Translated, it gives CASSLGGHIVHEQYF. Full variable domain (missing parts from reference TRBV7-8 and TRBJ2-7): GAGVSQSPRYKVAKRGQDVALRCDPISGHVSLFWYQQALGQGPEFLTYFQNEAQLDKSGLPSDRFFAERPEGSVSTLKIQRTQQEDSAVYLCASSLGGHIVHEQYFGPGTRLTVT.

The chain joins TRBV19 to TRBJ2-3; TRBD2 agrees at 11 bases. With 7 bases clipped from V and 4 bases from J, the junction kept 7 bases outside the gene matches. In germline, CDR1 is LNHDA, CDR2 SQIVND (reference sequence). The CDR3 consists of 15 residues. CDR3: CASTLSGGAADTQYF. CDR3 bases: TGTGCCAGTACCCTTAGCGGGGGGGCAGCAGATACGCAGTATTTT.

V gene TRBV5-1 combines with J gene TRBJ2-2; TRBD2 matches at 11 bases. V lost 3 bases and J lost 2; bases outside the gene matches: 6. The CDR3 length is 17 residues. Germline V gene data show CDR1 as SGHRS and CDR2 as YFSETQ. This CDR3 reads CASSYYSGGANTGELFF. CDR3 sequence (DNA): TGCGCCAGCAGCTACTATAGCGGGGGGGCTAACACCGGGGAGCTGTTTTTT.

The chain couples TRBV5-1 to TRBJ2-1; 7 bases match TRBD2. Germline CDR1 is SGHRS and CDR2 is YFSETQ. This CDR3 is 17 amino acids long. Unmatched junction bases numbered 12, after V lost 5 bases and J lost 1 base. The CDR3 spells CASSRGTGGGSYNEQFF. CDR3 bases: TGCGCCAGCAGTCGAGGGACGGGCGGGGGATCCTACAATGAGCAGTTCTTC.

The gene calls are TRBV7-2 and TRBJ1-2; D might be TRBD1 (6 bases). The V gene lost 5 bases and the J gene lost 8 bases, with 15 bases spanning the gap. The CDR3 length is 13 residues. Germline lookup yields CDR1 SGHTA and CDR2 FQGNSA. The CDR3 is CASSAQGLEGYTF. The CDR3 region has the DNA TGTGCCAGCAGCGCACAGGGTTTAGAAGGCTACACCTTC.

The CDR3: CASSLLGGDSPLHF. The CDR3 coding sequence is TGTGCCAGCAGCCTACTCGGGGGGGATTCACCCCTCCACTTT. V and J are TRBV6-5 and TRBJ1-6; possible D gene TRBD1, 5 bases. Germline lookup yields CDR1 MNHEY and CDR2 SVGAGI. This CDR3 is 14 amino acids long. V shed 6 bases and J shed 8 bases, with 14 bases lying between them.

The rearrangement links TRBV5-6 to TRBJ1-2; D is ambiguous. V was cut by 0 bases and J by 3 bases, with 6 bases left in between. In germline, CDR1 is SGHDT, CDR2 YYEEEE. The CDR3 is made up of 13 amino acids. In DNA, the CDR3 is TGTGCCAGCAGCTTGGTGGAGGACTATGGCTACACCTTC. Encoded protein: CASSLVEDYGYTF.

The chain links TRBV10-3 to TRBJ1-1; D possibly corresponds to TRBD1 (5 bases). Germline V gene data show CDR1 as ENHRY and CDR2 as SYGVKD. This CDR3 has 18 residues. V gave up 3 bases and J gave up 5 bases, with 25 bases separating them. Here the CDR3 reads CAISDVPNGGGRRTEAFF. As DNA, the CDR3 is TGTGCCATCAGTGACGTCCCGAATGGGGGGGGTAGGAGGACTGAAGCTTTCTTT.

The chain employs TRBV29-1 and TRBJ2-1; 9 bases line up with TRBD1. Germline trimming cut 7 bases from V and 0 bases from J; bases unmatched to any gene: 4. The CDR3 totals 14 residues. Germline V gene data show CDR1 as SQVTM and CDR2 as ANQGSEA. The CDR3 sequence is CSGTGDNSYNEQFF. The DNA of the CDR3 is TGCAGCGGGACAGGGGATAACTCCTACAATGAGCAGTTCTTC.

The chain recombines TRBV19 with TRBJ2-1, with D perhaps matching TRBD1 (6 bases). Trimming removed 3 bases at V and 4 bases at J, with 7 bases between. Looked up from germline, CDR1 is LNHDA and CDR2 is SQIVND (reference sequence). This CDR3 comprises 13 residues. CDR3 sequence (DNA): TGTGCCAGTAGTATGGACAGTTACAATGAGCAGTTCTTC. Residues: CASSMDSYNEQFF.

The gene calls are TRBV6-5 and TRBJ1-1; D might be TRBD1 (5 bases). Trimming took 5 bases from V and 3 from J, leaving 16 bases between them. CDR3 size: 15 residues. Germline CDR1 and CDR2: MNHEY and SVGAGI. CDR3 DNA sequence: TGTGCCAGCAGTCCCCACGGGGGGAGCGACACTGAAGCTTTCTTT. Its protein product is CASSPHGGSDTEAFF.

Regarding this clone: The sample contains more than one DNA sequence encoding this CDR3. CDR3 bases: TGTGCCAGCAGCCAAGCCCGAGGGACTGAAGCTTTCTTT. Translation: CASSQARGTEAFF. The V gene is TRBV3-1 (or the pseudogene TRBV3-2), the J gene TRBJ1-1; D unresolved. Looked up from germline, CDR1 is LGHDT and CDR2 is YNNKEL (reference sequence). This CDR3 comprises 13 residues. V lost 1 base and J lost 5, with 8 bases in between.

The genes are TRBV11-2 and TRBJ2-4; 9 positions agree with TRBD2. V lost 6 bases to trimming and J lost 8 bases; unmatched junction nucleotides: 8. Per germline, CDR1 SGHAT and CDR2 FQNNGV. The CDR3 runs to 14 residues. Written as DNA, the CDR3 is TGTGCCAGCAGACGCGGGGGGGCCGCGGACATTCAGTACTTC. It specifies CASRRGGAADIQYF.

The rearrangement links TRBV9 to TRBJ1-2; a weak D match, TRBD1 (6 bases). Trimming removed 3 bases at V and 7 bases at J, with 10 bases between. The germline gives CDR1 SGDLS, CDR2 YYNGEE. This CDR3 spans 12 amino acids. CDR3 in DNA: TGTGCCAGCAGCGAGGGGGTCGGTGGCTACACCTTC. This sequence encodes CASSEGVGGYTF. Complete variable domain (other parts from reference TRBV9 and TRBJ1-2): DSGVTQTPKHLITATGQRVTLRCSPRSGDLSVYWYQQSLDQGLQFLIQYYNGEERAKGNILERFSAQQFPDLHSELNLSSLELGDSALYFCASSEGVGGYTFGSGTRLTVV.

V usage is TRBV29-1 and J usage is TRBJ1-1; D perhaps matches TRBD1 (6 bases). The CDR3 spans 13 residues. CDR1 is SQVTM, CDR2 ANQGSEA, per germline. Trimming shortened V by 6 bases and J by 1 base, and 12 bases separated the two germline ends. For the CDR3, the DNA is TGCAGCGTGGGGGCGTTAGCGAACACTGAAGCTTTCTTT. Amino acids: CSVGALANTEAFF.

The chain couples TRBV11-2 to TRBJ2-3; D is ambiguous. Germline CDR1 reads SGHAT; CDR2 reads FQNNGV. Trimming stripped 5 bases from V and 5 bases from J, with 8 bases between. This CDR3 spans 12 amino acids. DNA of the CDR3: TGTGCCAGCAGCCCTCGAGGAGATACGCAGTATTTT. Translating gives CASSPRGDTQYF.

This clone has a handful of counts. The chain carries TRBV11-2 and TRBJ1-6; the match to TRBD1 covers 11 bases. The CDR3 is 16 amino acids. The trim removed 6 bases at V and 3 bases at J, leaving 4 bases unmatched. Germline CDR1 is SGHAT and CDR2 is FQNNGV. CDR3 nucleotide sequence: TGTGCCAGCAGAGTCGGGACAGGGGGCTATAATTCACCCCTCCACTTT. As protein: CASRVGTGGYNSPLHF.

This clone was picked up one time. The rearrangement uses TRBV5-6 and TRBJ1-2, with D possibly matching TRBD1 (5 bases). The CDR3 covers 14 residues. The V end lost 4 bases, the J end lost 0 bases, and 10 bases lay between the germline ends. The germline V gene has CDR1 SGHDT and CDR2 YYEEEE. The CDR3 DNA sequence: TGTGCCAGCAGCCCGACAGAGTCTAACTATGGCTACACCTTC. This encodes CASSPTESNYGYTF. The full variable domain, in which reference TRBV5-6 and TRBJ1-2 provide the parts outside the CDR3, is DAGVTQSPTHLIKTRGQQVTLRCSPKSGHDTVSWYQQALGQGPQFIFQYYEEEERQRGNFPDRFSGHQFPNYSSELNVNALLLGDSALYLCASSPTESNYGYTFGSGTRLTVV.

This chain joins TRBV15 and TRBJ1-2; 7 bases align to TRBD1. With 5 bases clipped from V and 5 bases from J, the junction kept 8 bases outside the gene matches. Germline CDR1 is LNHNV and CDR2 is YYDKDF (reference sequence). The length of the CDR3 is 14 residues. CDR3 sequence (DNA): TGTGCCACCAGCGCCTCCGGGACAGCTTATGGCTACACCTTC. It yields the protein CATSASGTAYGYTF.

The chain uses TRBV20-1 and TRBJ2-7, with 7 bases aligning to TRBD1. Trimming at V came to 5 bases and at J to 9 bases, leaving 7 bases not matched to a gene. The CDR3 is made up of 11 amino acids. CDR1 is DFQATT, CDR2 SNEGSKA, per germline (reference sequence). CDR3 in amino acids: CSARQGMGQYF. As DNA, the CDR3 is TGCAGTGCTCGACAGGGAATGGGGCAGTACTTC.